This TCR beta chain was profiled in a study of Ad26.COV2.S vaccination and SARS-CoV-2 variants. Study-level information: Ad26.COV2.S given intramuscularly, once or twice 56 days apart. Findings and caveats of the study: Assessments of TCR breadth and depth may have underestimated the total T cell responses. Comparability of non-spike TCR breadth was observed across vaccine and placebo recipients.

Measured with immunoSEQ multiplex PCR; TCRdb has only the in-frame clones, and not every one. The data show about 440,000 clones, with about 90% seen just once and about 4.1% held by the top ten. A remark on this clone: Its antigen is still unknown.

The treatment here: roughly 19 received Ad26.COV2.S at low or high dose, single or two shots; about 5 received placebo; per-sample allocation not given. Sampling was performed 63 days after the first vaccine or placebo injection. Germline V gene data show CDR1 as SEHNR and CDR2 as FQNEAQ (reference sequence). V lost 0 bases and J lost 9, with 12 bases in between. This CDR3 has 15 residues. The TCR sequence derives from a person aged 18-60 years who received the Ad26.COV2.S COVID-19 vaccine or a placebo. The sample was peripheral blood, taken in a trial of Ad26.COV2.S vaccine versus placebo. The chain employs TRBV7-9 and TRBJ1-6; D possibly corresponds to TRBD1 (6 bases). CDR3 coding DNA: TGTGCCAGCAGCTTAGCCACAGGGCATGGTTCACCCCTCCACTTT. Translated: CASSLATGHGSPLHF.